This T cell receptor beta chain was profiled in a study of cytomegalovirus exposure and HLA in healthy donors. A multiplex PCR was run with 60 Vbeta primers and 13 Jbeta primers. Clones were sequenced by immunoSEQ multiplex PCR, and TCRdb holds only the in-frame ones, with some missing. The data contain about 97,000 clones, approximately 89% of them singletons. The CDR3 totals 15 residues. Per germline, CDR1 MGHRA and CDR2 YSYEKL. J gave up 7 bases and V 3 bases, and 6 bases lay outside the gene matches. The chain is built from TRBV4-1 and TRBJ1-5; 10 nucleotides line up with TRBD1. The sequence was obtained from a young man in good health and CMV-seronegative. The specimen sequenced was PBMCs. The CDR3 protein is CASSQARDRGQPQHF. CDR3 nucleotide sequence: TGCGCCAGCAGCCAGGCACGGGACAGGGGACAGCCCCAGCATTTT.